This is a list of T cell receptor beta chains from one sample in a study of somatic mutations in cytotoxic T cells in rheumatoid arthritis. Clones were read by immunoSEQ multiplex PCR, and TCRdb kept only the in-frame ones, dropping some. The table lists 4,000 to 5,000 clones, nearly 90% of them singletons. The sequenced sample consisted of CD8+ T cells sorted from blood. Receptors were obtained from a woman in her 70s with rheumatoid arthritis. Each CDR3 is given with its conserved first and last residue. D genes are given only for firm matches. Clone size is given for some rows only: seen once, a few or many times, or a class if the clone is expanded.

J gene	clone size	V gene	D gene	CDR3 protein	CDR3 DNA
TRBJ2-3	once	TRBV27	-	CASIGGADTQYF	TGTGCCAGCATCGGAGGGGCAGATACGCAGTATTTT
TRBJ2-7	-	TRBV7-9	-	CASSPPGDEQYF	TGTGCCAGCAGCCCGCCGGGGGACGAGCAGTACTTC
TRBJ2-1	-	TRBV9	TRBD2	CASSSNGGGLGEQFF	TGTGCCAGCAGCTCAAATGGCGGGGGGTTAGGTGAGCAGTTCTTC
TRBJ2-7	-	TRBV2	TRBD1	CASSAPSDRVYEQYF	TGTGCCAGCAGTGCACCATCGGACAGGGTCTACGAGCAGTACTTC
TRBJ2-1	-	TRBV13	-	CASSVTENEQFF	TGTGCCAGCAGCGTAACCGAGAATGAGCAGTTCTTC
TRBJ2-2	-	TRBV5-8	TRBD2	CASSSGTSLGTGELFF	TGTGCCAGCAGCTCCGGGACTAGCTTAGGTACCGGGGAGCTGTTTTTT
TRBJ2-7	-	TRBV5-1	TRBD1	CASSLGQGSYEQYF	TGCGCCAGCAGCTTGGGACAGGGTTCCTACGAGCAGTACTTC
TRBJ1-2	-	TRBV7-3	-	CASSSSGNGYTF	TGTGCCAGCAGCTCCTCGGGGAATGGCTACACCTTC
TRBJ2-7	once	TRBV7-8	TRBD1	CASSPGQLYEQYF	TGTGCCAGCAGCCCGGGACAGCTTTACGAGCAGTACTTC
TRBJ1-1	-	TRBV10-1	-	CASNPGPQGLNTEAFF	TGCGCCAGCAACCCGGGACCGCAGGGGCTGAACACTGAAGCTTTCTTT
TRBJ2-7	-	TRBV7-9	-	CASSLVQGTYEQYF	TGTGCCAGCAGCTTAGTGCAGGGGACCTACGAGCAGTACTTC
TRBJ1-1	-	TRBV9	-	CASSTRTTNTEAFF	TGTGCCAGCAGCACGAGGACTACGAACACTGAAGCTTTCTTT
TRBJ2-3	-	TRBV19	-	CASSIGRDTQYF	TGTGCCAGTAGTATAGGTAGAGATACGCAGTATTTT
TRBJ1-1	once	TRBV6-4	-	CASRTGLNTEAFF	TGTGCCAGCAGGACAGGCTTGAACACTGAAGCTTTCTTT
TRBJ1-5	-	TRBV19	-	CASKKRDPSQPQHF	TGTGCCAGTAAGAAGCGGGACCCTAGTCAGCCCCAGCATTTT
TRBJ2-3	-	TRBV6-1	TRBD2	CASGEKGVAGSDTQYF	TGTGCCAGCGGTGAGAAGGGGGTAGCGGGGTCAGATACGCAGTATTTT
TRBJ2-1	-	TRBV2	TRBD2	CASRDGRAAYNEQFF	TGTGCCAGCAGGGATGGGAGGGCCGCGTACAATGAGCAGTTCTTC
TRBJ1-1	-	TRBV27	-	CASRPAAGTTEAFF	TGTGCCAGCAGGCCTGCCGCGGGGACCACTGAAGCTTTCTTT
TRBJ2-2	-	TRBV19	TRBD1	CASSITLHRGLNTGELFF	TGTGCCAGTAGTATAACACTACACAGGGGTCTGAACACCGGGGAGCTGTTTTTT
TRBJ1-1	-	TRBV27	-	CASSLGRASTAFF	TGTGCCAGCAGTTTGGGCAGGGCCTCTACAGCTTTCTTT
TRBJ2-7	-	TRBV5-6	-	CASRKGYTYEQYF	TGTGCCAGCAGGAAGGGGTACACCTACGAGCAGTACTTC
TRBJ1-2	-	TRBV7-9	TRBD1	CASSSGTDLLNGYTF	TGTGCCAGCTCCTCCGGGACAGATTTACTGAATGGCTACACCTTC
TRBJ1-5	once	TRBV28	TRBD1	CASSLDRGDGQPQHF	TGTGCCAGCAGTTTAGACAGGGGTGACGGTCAGCCCCAGCATTTT
TRBJ2-2	-	TRBV5-6	TRBD1	CASSTTDRAGTGELFF	TGTGCCAGCAGCACCACCGACAGGGCGGGCACCGGGGAGCTGTTTTTT
TRBJ2-2	-	TRBV28	-	CASSPPPRDTKNTGELFF	TGTGCCAGCAGTCCCCCGCCCCGGGACACGAAGAACACCGGGGAGCTGTTTTTT